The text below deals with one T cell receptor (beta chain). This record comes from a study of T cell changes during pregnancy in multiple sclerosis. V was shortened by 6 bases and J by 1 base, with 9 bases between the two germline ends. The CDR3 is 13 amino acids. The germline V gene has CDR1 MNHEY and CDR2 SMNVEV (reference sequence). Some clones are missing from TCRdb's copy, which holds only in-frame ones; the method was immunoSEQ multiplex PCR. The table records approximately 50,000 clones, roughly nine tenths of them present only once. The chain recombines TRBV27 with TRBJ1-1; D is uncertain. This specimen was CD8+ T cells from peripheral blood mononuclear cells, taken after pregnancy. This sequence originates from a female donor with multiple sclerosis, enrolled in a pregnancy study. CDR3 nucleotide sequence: TGTGCCAGCAGCATTAGTTCGAACACTGAAGCTTTCTTT. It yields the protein CASSISSNTEAFF.